This T cell receptor beta chain was profiled in a study of T cell responses to AZD1222 COVID-19 vaccine. About this clone: What it recognizes is unknown.

The study, taken as a whole, reports: After the peak T cell response, and only then, were repertoires sampled. Recipients of two AZD1222 doses showed rising Spike-specific TCR breadth and depth. Clonal diversity was possibly underestimated, and white British individuals and females predominated among donors.

CDR3 length equals 19 residues. V lost 5 bases to trimming and J lost 2 bases, with 25 bases between them. The germline CDR1 and CDR2 sequences are SGHNT and YENEEA. Measured with immunoSEQ multiplex PCR; TCRdb has only the in-frame clones, and not every one. The sample contains 130,000 to 150,000 clones, around 84% of which appear only once. The genes are TRBV11-3 and TRBJ1-3; D is perhaps TRBD1 (6 bases). The clonotype originates from an adult who received the AZD1222 COVID-19 vaccine. Sequencing used peripheral blood, obtained 28 days after the second AZD1222 dose. The CDR3 DNA follows: TGTGCCAGCAGCCACGACCGAGCTTGGGGGGGCTGGGCTGGAAACACCATATATTTT. Its translation is CASSHDRAWGGWAGNTIYF. The full variable domain, completed using reference TRBV11-3 and TRBJ1-3, is EAGVVQSPRYKIIEKKQPVAFWCNPISGHNTLYWYLQNLGQGPELLIRYENEEAVDDSQLPKDRFSAERLKGVDSTLKIQPAELGDSAVYLCASSHDRAWGGWAGNTIYFGEGSWLTVV.